One sample yielded the 17 T cell receptor beta chains listed below, sequenced in a study of T cells in narcolepsy. Produced via immunoSEQ multiplex PCR; TCRdb's table is partial and in-frame only. The sample has tens of thousands of clones, about nine tenths seen once. Specimen: CD45RA- memory CD4+ T cells from PBMCs. The receptors were gathered from a human donor with narcolepsy.

The rearrangement uses TRBV28 and TRBJ1-5; D is perhaps TRBD1 (5 bases). Germline V gives CDR1 MDHEN, CDR2 SYDVKM. Trimming cost V 8 bases and J 7 bases, with 15 bases left between them. The CDR3 covers 13 residues. The chain's CDR3 is CASFTGGNQPQHF. CDR3 coding DNA: TGTGCCAGCTTTACGGGGGGAAACCAGCCCCAGCATTTT.

This chain joins TRBV7-3 and TRBJ1-2, with D maybe TRBD1 (6 bases). This CDR3 region has 12 residues. Per the germline V gene, CDR1 is SGHTA and CDR2 is FQGTGA. With 4 bases removed from V and 13 bases from J, the gap between germline ends came to 16 bases. The CDR3 protein is CASSSGGSSCTF. For the CDR3, the DNA is TGTGCCAGCAGCTCCGGGGGCTCGAGCTGCACCTTC.

The rearrangement uses TRBV10-3 and TRBJ1-1; 7 positions match TRBD1. Germline V CDR1 and CDR2: ENHRY, SYGVKD. The CDR3 has 14 amino acids. V dropped 11 bases and J dropped 1; count of bases not matched to a gene: 10. CDR3 nucleotide sequence: TGTGCCGTCGGGACAGCCGGCTCGAACACTGAAGCTTTCTTT. Its translation is CAVGTAGSNTEAFF.

CDR3 sequence reads: CAWSVAGLANYGYTF. CDR3 DNA: TGTGCCTGGAGTGTAGCGGGTTTAGCTAACTATGGCTACACCTTC. The gene calls are TRBV30 and TRBJ1-2; D not resolved. This CDR3 has 15 amino acids. CDR1 is GTSNPN and CDR2 is SVGIG in the germline V gene (reference sequence). The V and J ends lost 0 bases and 0 bases respectively, with 11 bases between them.

This clone occurred once. The rearrangement uses TRBV6-4 and TRBJ1-3; D perhaps matches TRBD1 (6 bases). The V and J ends lost 2 bases and 11 bases respectively, with 37 bases between them. Per germline, CDR1 MRHNA and CDR2 SNTAGT. The CDR3 is 21 amino acids. CDR3 coding DNA: TGTGCCAGCAGTGACGTCGAGGGACGGCGAGGAGGGGCTGAGGGGGTGAGCGCCATATATTTT. Translation: CASSDVEGRRGGAEGVSAIYF.

In DNA, the CDR3 is TGTGCCAGCAGCTTAAAGGGCAGGGGGTCCGGGGAGCTGTTTTTT. This translates into CASSLKGRGSGELFF. The chain couples TRBV7-3 to TRBJ2-2, with 7 bases lining up with TRBD1. The germline gives CDR1 SGHTA, CDR2 FQGTGA. The length of the CDR3 is 15 residues. V shed 1 base, J shed 6 bases, and the junction held 5 bases outside the gene matches.

The chain recombines TRBV5-4 with TRBJ2-2; no reliable D call. The CDR3 has 16 amino acids. The V gene's germline CDR1 is SGHNT and CDR2 YYREEE (reference sequence). V gave up 4 bases and J gave up 3 bases, with 16 bases separating them. The CDR3 loop is CASSRSGPTHTGELFF. As DNA, the CDR3 is TGTGCCAGCAGCCGATCAGGTCCCACCCACACCGGGGAGCTGTTTTTT. Full variable domain (remainder filled in from reference TRBV5-4 and TRBJ2-2): ETGVTQSPTHLIKTRGQQVTLRCSSQSGHNTVSWYQQALGQGPQFIFQYYREEENGRGNFPPRFSGLQFPNYSSELNVNALELDDSALYLCASSRSGPTHTGELFFGEGSRLTVL.

This clone was recorded only once. This chain links TRBV5-1 with TRBJ1-4; 7 bases are shared with TRBD1. The V gene end was trimmed by 0 bases and the J gene end by 8 bases; junction bases not matched to a gene: 13. The germline CDR1 and CDR2 sequences are SGHRS and YFSETQ. The CDR3 contains 17 residues. The CDR3 nucleotides are TGCGCCAGCAGCTTGGGTAGGGGGCCCTTGGGAGAAGAAAAACTGTTTTTT. This sequence encodes CASSLGRGPLGEEKLFF.

The chain recombines TRBV5-1 with TRBJ1-5, with D perhaps TRBD1 (6 bases). Between the trimmed V and J ends, which lost 0 bases and 6 bases, there was a span of 13 bases. This CDR3 comprises 15 residues. Germline lookup yields CDR1 SGHRS and CDR2 YFSETQ. The CDR3 region has the DNA TGCGCCAGCAGCTTGGACGGGGGCCGGGGTCAGCCCCAGCATTTT. This gives the protein CASSLDGGRGQPQHF. The entire variable domain, with the rest obtained from reference TRBV5-1 and TRBJ1-5, is as follows: KAGVTQTPRYLIKTRGQQVTLSCSPISGHRSVSWYQQTPGQGLQFLFEYFSETQRNKGNFPGRFSGRQFSNSRSEMNVSTLELGDSALYLCASSLDGGRGQPQHFGDGTRLSIL.

This clone was observed a single time. The CDR3 region has the DNA TGTGCCATCAGTGGACAGGGTTTCAATCAGCCCCAGCATTTT. Translating it yields CAISGQGFNQPQHF. The J gene is TRBJ1-5, the V gene TRBV10-3, with 7 bases fitting TRBD1. The CDR3 spans 14 residues. From germline, CDR1 is ENHRY and CDR2 SYGVKD. The J segment lost 3 bases and the V segment lost 4 bases, leaving 3 bases of the junction unmatched.

The rearrangement uses TRBV5-5 and TRBJ1-1, with a weak D call TRBD1 (5 bases). The germline V gene has CDR1 SGHKS and CDR2 YYEKEE (reference sequence). V lost 6 bases and J lost 4, with 16 bases in between. The CDR3 length is 14 residues. This CDR3 is CASTSPRGRTEAFF. CDR3 bases: TGTGCCAGCACCTCGCCGAGGGGTCGCACTGAAGCTTTCTTT.

The rearrangement links TRBV28 to TRBJ1-2, with D unclear. The germline CDR1 and CDR2 sequences are MDHEN and SYDVKM. V shed 2 bases and J shed 7 bases, with 14 bases lying between them. The CDR3 sequence is 14 residues long. In DNA, the CDR3 is TGTGCCAGCAGTTTACAAGGCACCTTATTTGGCTACACCTTC. Protein sequence: CASSLQGTLFGYTF.

The J gene is TRBJ2-4, the V gene TRBV7-2; TRBD1 matches 10 bases. From germline, CDR1 is SGHTA and CDR2 FQGNSA. V shed 3 bases and J 9 bases; nucleotides not matched to a gene: 8. This CDR3 contains 15 residues. The CDR3 spells CASSFETGGRGIQYF. Written as DNA, the CDR3 is TGTGCCAGCAGCTTCGAGACAGGGGGCAGGGGCATTCAGTACTTC. Complete variable domain (other parts from reference TRBV7-2 and TRBJ2-4): GAGVSQSPSNKVTEKGKDVELRCDPISGHTALYWYRQSLGQGLEFLIYFQGNSAPDKSGLPSDRFSAERTGGSVSTLTIQRTQQEDSAVYLCASSFETGGRGIQYFGAGTRLSVL.

The genes are TRBV15 and TRBJ2-1, with 7 positions matching TRBD2. Germline V lookup: CDR1 LNHNV, CDR2 YYDKDF (reference sequence). V was clipped by 0 bases and J by 6 bases; unmatched bases: 5. The CDR3 is made up of 15 amino acids. Here the CDR3 reads CATSRDPSGLNEQFF. The CDR3 coding sequence is TGTGCCACCAGCAGAGATCCTAGCGGACTCAATGAGCAGTTCTTC.

The V gene is TRBV15, the J gene TRBJ2-5; D might be TRBD2 (7 bases). V was trimmed by 1 base and J by 4 bases, leaving 13 bases between them. This CDR3 comprises 15 residues. Per germline, CDR1 LNHNV and CDR2 YYDKDF (reference sequence). CDR3 in amino acids: CATSRAERGGETQYF. The CDR3 bases are TGTGCCACCAGCAGAGCAGAAAGGGGGGGAGAGACCCAGTACTTC. The whole variable domain, filled in from reference TRBV15 and TRBJ2-5, reads DAMVIQNPRYQVTQFGKPVTLSCSQTLNHNVMYWYQQKSSQAPKLLFHYYDKDFNNEADTPDNFQSRRPNTSFCFLDIRSPGLGDTAMYLCATSRAERGGETQYFGPGTRLLVL.

The chain is built from TRBV7-2 and TRBJ2-1; D possibly corresponds to TRBD1 (6 bases). CDR1 and CDR2 from the germline V gene are SGHTA and FQGNSA. This CDR3 contains 17 residues. Between the trimmed V and J ends, which lost 4 bases and 6 bases, there was a span of 22 bases. The CDR3 DNA sequence: TGTGCCAGCAGCTCCAGGGGTCCCAGCAGGACCTCCAATGAGCAGTTCTTC. Translating gives CASSSRGPSRTSNEQFF.

The chain uses TRBV7-3 and TRBJ1-1, with a possible D match to TRBD1 (5 bases). Trimming cost V 1 base and J 8 bases, with 11 bases left between them. Germline V gene data show CDR1 as SGHTA and CDR2 as FQGTGA. There are 13 residues in the CDR3. For the CDR3, the DNA is TGTGCCAGCAGCTTAAACCGGGACGGGGAAGCTTTCTTT. Residues: CASSLNRDGEAFF.